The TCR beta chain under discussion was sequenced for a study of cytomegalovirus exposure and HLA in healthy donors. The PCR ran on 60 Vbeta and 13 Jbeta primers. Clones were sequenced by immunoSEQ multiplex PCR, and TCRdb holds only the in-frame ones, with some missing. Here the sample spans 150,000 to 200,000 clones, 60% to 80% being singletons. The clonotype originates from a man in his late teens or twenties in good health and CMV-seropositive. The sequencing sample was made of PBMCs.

The CDR3 loop is CASSLRSAGYNEQFF. The CDR3 bases are TGTGCCAGCAGCTTAAGAAGCGCTGGCTACAATGAGCAGTTCTTC. The V call is TRBV7-2, the J call TRBJ2-1; no definite D call. The CDR3 spans 15 residues. V shed 2 bases and J shed 3 bases, with 11 bases lying between them. Germline V gives CDR1 SGHTA, CDR2 FQGNSA.